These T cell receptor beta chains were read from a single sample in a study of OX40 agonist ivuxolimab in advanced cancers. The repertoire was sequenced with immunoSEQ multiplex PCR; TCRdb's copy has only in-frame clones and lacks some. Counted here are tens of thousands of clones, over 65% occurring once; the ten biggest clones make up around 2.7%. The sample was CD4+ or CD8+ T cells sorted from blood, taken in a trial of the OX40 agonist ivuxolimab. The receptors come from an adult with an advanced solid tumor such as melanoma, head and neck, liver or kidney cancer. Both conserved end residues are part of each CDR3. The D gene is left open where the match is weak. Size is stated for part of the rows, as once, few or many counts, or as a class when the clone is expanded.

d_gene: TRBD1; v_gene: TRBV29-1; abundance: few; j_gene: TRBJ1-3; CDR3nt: TGCAGCGTTGAATCTATGACAGGGGGCTCTGGAAACACCATATATTTT; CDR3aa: CSVESMTGGSGNTIYF
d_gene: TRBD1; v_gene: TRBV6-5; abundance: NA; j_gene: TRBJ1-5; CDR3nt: TGTGCCAGCAGCGCTGGACAGGGGCCCGGTCAGCCCCAGCATTTT; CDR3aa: CASSAGQGPGQPQHF
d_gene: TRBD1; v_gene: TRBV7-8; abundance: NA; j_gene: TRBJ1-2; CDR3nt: TGTGCCAGCAGCTCGAGGGACAGAAACTATGGCTACACCTTC; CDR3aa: CASSSRDRNYGYTF
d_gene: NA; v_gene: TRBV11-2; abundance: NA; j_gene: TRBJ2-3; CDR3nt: TGTGCCAGCAGCTTAGATCTACGTGGCGGGCAGTATTTT; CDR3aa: CASSLDLRGGQYF
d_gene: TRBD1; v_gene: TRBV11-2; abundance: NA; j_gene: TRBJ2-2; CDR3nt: TGTGCCAGCACCCCACAGGGGGCAGGCACCGGGGAGCTGTTTTTT; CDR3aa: CASTPQGAGTGELFF
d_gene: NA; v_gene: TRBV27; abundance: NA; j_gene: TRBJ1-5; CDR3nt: TGTGCCAGCAGTTTATCGTGGAGGGGTCAGCCCCAGCATTTT; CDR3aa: CASSLSWRGQPQHF
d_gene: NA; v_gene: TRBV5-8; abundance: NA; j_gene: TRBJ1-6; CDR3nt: TGTGCCAGCAGCTCCGGGACCAATAATTCACCCCTCCACTTT; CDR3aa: CASSSGTNNSPLHF
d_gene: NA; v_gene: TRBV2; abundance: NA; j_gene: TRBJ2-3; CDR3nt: TGTGCCAGCAGTATGCGGCGGGGAGACACAGATACGCAGTATTTT; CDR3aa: CASSMRRGDTDTQYF
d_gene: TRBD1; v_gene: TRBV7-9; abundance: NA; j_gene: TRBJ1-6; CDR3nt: TGTGCCAGCAGCCGCGGGACAGGGTTGCGTTCCTATAATTCACCCCTCCACTTT; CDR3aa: CASSRGTGLRSYNSPLHF
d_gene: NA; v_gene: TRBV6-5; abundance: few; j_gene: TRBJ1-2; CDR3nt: TGTGCCAGCAGTAAATTGGGAGGTGGCTACACCTTC; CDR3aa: CASSKLGGGYTF
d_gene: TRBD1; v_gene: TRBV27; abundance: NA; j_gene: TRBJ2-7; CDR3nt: TGTGCCAGCGCCGGGACAGGGGCCTCCTACGAGCAGTACTTC; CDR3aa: CASAGTGASYEQYF
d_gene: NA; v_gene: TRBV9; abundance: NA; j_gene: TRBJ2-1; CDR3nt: TGTGCCAGCAGCTCGGACCCAAACTCCTACAATGAGCAGTTCTTC; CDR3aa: CASSSDPNSYNEQFF
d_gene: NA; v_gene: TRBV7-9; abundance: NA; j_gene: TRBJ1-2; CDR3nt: TGTGCCAGCAGCTTAGACAGGGAAGGCTACACCTTC; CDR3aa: CASSLDREGYTF
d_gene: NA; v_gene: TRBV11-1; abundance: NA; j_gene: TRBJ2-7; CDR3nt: TGTGCCAGCAGCTCCAGGTGGCAGGGCGGGCAGTACTTC; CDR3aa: CASSSRWQGGQYF
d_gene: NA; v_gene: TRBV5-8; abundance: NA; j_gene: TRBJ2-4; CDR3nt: TGTGCCAGCAGCTGGACAGTCAGGGACATTCAGTACTTC; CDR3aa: CASSWTVRDIQYF
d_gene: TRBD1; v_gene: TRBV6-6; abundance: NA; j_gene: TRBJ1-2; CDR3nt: TGTGCCAGCACGTTTGACCGGGACAGGGGTGGCTACACCTTC; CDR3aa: CASTFDRDRGGYTF
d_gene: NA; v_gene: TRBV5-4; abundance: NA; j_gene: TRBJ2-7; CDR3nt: TGTGCCAGCAGCTTGCGGCAGGGGTTCGAGCAGTACTTC; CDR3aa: CASSLRQGFEQYF
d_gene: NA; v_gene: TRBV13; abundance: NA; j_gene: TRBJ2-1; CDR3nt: TGTGCCAGCAGCCCACGAGGGGGGCGTAACAATGAGCAGTTCTTC; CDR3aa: CASSPRGGRNNEQFF
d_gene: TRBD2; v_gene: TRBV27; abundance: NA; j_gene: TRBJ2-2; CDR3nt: TGTGCCAGCCTTCGGCGGGGGGAAGGCGGGGAGCTGTTTTTT; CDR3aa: CASLRRGEGGELFF
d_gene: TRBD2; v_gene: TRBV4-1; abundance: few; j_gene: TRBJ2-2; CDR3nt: TGCGCCAGCAGCCAAGAGTGGGGCAAGACGGGGGGGCGTTTTAACGGGGAGCTGTTTTTT; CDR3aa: CASSQEWGKTGGRFNGELFF
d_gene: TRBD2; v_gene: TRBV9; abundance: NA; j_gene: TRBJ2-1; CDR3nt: TGTGCCAGCAGCGTAGGGCTAGCGGGCTCACCCTACAATGAGCAGTTCTTC; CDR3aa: CASSVGLAGSPYNEQFF
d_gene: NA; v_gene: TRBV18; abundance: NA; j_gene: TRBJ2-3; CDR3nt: TGTGCCAGCTCTTCCGGCACAGATACGCAGTATTTT; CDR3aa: CASSSGTDTQYF
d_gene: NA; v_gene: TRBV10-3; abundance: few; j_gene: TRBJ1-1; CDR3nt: TGTGCCATCACGGAGGGCTTGAACACTGAAGCTTTCTTT; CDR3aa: CAITEGLNTEAFF
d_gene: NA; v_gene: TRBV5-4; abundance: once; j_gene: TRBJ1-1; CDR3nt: TGTGCCAGCAGCGTGACAGGAGGAAATGAAGCTTTCTTT; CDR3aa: CASSVTGGNEAFF
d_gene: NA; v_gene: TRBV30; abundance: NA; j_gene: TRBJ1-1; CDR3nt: TGTGCCTGGAGTGTAAGGGGTGGCACTGAAGCTTTCTTT; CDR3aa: CAWSVRGGTEAFF
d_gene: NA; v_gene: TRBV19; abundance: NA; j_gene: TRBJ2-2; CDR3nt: TGTGCCAGTAGTATAACCGGGGCCGGGGAGCTGTTTTTT; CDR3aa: CASSITGAGELFF
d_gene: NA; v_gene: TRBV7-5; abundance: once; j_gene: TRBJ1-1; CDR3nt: TGTGTCAGAAGCTTGGGGTGCCTGAACACTGAAGCTTTCTTT; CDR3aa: CVRSLGCLNTEAFF
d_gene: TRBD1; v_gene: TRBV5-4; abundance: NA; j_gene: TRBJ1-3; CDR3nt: TGTGCCAGCAGCTTGGGCAGGGGGACAGGAAACACCATATATTTT; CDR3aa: CASSLGRGTGNTIYF
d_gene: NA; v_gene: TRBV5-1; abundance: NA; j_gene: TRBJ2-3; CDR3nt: TGCGCCAGCAGCTTGGACAGAAGCACAGATACGCAGTATTTT; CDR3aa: CASSLDRSTDTQYF
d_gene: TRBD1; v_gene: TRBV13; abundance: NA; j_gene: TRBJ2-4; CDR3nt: TGTGCCAGCAGCTTAGGACCCTGGGGGAAAAGACAGGGGAAAAACATTCAGTACTTC; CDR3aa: CASSLGPWGKRQGKNIQYF
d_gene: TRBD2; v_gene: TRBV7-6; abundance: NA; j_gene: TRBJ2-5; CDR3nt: TGTGCCAGCAGCACCAGGGAGGGGGAGACCCAGTACTTC; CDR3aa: CASSTREGETQYF
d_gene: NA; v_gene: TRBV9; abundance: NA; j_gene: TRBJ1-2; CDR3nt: TGTGCCAGCAGCGTTTCTGGTGTGACCTTTGGTGGGTATGGCTACACCTTC; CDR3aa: CASSVSGVTFGGYGYTF
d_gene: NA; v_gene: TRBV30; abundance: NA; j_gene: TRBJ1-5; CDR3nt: TGTGCCTGGAGCGCGGGGATTAGCAATCAGCCCCAGCATTTT; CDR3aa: CAWSAGISNQPQHF
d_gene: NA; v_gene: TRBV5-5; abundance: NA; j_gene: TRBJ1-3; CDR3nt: TGTGCCAGCAGCAGATCCGGGACGGCCTTGGGAAACACCATATATTTT; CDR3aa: CASSRSGTALGNTIYF
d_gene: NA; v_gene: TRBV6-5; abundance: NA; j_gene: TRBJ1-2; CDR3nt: TGTGCCAGCCTGCAGCCTCCCTATGGCTACACCTTC; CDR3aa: CASLQPPYGYTF
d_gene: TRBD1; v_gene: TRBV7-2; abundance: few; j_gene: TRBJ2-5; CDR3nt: TGTGCCAGCAGCTCAGGCTACAGGGGGGCCGGAGAGACCCAGTACTTC; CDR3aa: CASSSGYRGAGETQYF
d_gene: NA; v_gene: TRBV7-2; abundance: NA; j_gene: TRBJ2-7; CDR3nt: TGTGCCAGCAGTCCGGGCCCCTACGAGCAGTACTTC; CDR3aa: CASSPGPYEQYF
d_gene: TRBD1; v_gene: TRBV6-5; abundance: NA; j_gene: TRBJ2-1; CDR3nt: TGTGCCAGCGGCCTGACAGGGGCCGGGGATGAGCAGTTCTTC; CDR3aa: CASGLTGAGDEQFF
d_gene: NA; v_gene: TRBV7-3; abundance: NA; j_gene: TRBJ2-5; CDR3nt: TGTGCCAGCAGCGGCCACAAGGACGGGACCCAGTACTTC; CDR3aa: CASSGHKDGTQYF
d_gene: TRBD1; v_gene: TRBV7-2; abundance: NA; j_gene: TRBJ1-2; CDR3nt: TGTGCCAGCAGCCCTAGAGGGACAGGCTATGGCTACACCTTC; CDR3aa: CASSPRGTGYGYTF
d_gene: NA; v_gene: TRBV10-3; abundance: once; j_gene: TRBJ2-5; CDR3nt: TGTGCCATCAGTGATAGTGGGGGCGGCTCGTGGGAGACCCAGTACTTC; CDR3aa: CAISDSGGGSWETQYF
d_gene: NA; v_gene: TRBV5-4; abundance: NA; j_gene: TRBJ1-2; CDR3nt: TGTGCCAGCAGCTCTACCCGGGATTTCTATGGCTACACCTTC; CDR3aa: CASSSTRDFYGYTF
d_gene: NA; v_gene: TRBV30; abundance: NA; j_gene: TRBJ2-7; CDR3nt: TGTGCCCGGGGAAACTCCTACGAGCAGTACTTC; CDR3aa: CARGNSYEQYF
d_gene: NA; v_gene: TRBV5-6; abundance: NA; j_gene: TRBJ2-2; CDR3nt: TGTGCCAGCAGCCCCAGTGATTCGGGCACCGGGGAGCTGTTTTTT; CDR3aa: CASSPSDSGTGELFF
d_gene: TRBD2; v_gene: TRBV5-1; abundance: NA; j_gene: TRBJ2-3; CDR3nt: TGCGCCAGCAGCTTGGGGACTAGCGGGGAAGCAGATACGCAGTATTTT; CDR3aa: CASSLGTSGEADTQYF
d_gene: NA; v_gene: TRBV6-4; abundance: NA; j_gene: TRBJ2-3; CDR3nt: TGTGCCAGCAGTGTACGGGATGCAGATACGCAGTATTTT; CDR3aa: CASSVRDADTQYF
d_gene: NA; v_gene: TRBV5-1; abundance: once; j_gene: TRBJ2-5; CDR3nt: TGCGCCAGCAGTGACCCCCGAGGAGGGGAGACCCAGTACTTC; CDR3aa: CASSDPRGGETQYF
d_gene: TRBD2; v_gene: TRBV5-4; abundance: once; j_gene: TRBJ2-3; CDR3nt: TGTGCCAGCAGCAGCGGAGGAGCGGGGGGCCCCACAGATACGCAGTATTTT; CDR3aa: CASSSGGAGGPTDTQYF
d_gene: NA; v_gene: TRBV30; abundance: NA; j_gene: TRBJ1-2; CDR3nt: TGTGCCTGGAGCGCATTAGGTGGCTACACCTTC; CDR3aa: CAWSALGGYTF
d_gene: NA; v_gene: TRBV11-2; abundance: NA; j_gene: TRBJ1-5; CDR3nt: TGTGCCAGCAGCTTAGATCAGGTCAATCAGCCCCAGCATTTT; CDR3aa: CASSLDQVNQPQHF
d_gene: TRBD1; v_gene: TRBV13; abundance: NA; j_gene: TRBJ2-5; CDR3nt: TGTGCCAGCAGATATTTTTGGACAGGGTCAGAGACCCAGTACTTC; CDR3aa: CASRYFWTGSETQYF
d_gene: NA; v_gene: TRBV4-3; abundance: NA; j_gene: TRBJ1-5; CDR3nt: TGCGCCAGCAGCCAAGCAACGGCCAATCAGCCCCAGCATTTT; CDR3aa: CASSQATANQPQHF
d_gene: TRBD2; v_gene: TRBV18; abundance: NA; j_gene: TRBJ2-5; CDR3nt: TGTGCCAGCTCACCACCCCTAGCGGGCCACCAAGAGACCCAGTACTTC; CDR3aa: CASSPPLAGHQETQYF
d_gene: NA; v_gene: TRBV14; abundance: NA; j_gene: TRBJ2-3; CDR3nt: TGTGCCAGCAGTTTCACAGGGCCAGATACGCAGTATTTT; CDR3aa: CASSFTGPDTQYF
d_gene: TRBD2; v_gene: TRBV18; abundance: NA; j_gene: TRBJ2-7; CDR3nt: TGTGCCAGCTCACCCCGGGGGGCCTACGAGCAGTACTTC; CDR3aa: CASSPRGAYEQYF
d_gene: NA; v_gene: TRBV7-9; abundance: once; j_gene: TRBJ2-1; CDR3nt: TGTGCCAGCAGCTTAGCGGGGGGGCAGTACAATGAGCAGTTCTTC; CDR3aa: CASSLAGGQYNEQFF
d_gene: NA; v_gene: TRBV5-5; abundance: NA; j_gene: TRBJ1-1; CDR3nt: TGTGCCAGCAGCTTCGACCCGAACACTGAAGCTTTCTTT; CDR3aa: CASSFDPNTEAFF
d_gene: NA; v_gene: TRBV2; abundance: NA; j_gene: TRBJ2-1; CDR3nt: TGTGTGACCACCGATGGGGACGTGGGTTACAATGAGCAGTTCTTC; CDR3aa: CVTTDGDVGYNEQFF